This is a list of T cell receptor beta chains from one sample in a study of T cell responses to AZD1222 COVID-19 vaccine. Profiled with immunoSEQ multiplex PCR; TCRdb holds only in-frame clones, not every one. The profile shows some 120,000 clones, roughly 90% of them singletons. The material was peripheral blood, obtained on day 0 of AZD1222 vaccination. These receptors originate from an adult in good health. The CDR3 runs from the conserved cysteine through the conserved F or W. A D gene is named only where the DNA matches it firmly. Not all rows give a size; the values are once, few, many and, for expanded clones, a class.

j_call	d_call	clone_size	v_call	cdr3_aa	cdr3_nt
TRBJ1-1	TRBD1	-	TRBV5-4	CASSLDRGRVAEAFF	TGTGCCAGCAGCTTGGACAGGGGGCGGGTAGCTGAAGCTTTCTTT
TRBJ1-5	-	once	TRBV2	CASTPGRTSNQPQHF	TGTGCCAGCACCCCTGGACGGACTAGCAATCAGCCCCAGCATTTT
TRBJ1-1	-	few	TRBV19	CASSVRRNTEAFF	TGTGCCAGTAGTGTGAGAAGGAACACTGAAGCTTTCTTT
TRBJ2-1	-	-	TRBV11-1	CASSPWGGPGYNEQFF	TGTGCCAGCAGCCCGTGGGGGGGGCCGGGCTACAATGAGCAGTTCTTC
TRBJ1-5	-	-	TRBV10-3	CAISEGVGGNQPQHF	TGTGCCATCAGTGAAGGTGTAGGGGGCAATCAGCCCCAGCATTTT
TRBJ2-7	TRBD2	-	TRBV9	CASSVGASGSSYEQYF	TGTGCCAGCAGCGTCGGGGCTAGCGGGTCCAGTTACGAGCAGTACTTC
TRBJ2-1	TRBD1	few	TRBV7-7	CASSQGQNNEQFF	TGTGCTAGCAGCCAGGGACAGAACAATGAGCAGTTCTTC
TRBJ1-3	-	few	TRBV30	CAWIQQNTIYF	TGTGCCTGGATCCAGCAGAACACCATATATTTT
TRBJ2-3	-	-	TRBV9	CASSVEILLSGTDTQYF	TGTGCCAGCAGCGTAGAAATCCTCTTGTCCGGTACAGATACGCAGTATTTT
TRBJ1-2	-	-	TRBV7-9	CASSLVTANNLYGYTF	TGTGCCAGCAGCTTAGTTACAGCTAATAATCTTTATGGCTACACCTTC
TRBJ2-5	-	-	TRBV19	CASRSPNKETQYF	TGTGCCAGTAGATCCCCTAATAAGGAGACCCAGTACTTC
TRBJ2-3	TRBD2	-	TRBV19	CASSMGTSGATDTQYF	TGTGCCAGTAGTATGGGGACTAGCGGGGCCACAGATACGCAGTATTTT
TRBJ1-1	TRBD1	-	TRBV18	CASSPWDREKGTEAFF	TGTGCCAGCTCACCCTGGGACAGGGAGAAGGGCACTGAAGCTTTCTTT
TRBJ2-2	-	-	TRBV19	CASSIDQAGELFF	TGTGCCAGTAGTATCGATCAAGCCGGGGAGCTGTTTTTT